The entry below describes one TCR beta chain. Original methodology: Amplification of reference gene primers provided the estimated nucleated cell counts. TCRdb's table, derived via immunoSEQ multiplex PCR, lists solely in-frame clones and lacks some. D and trimming come from the DNA, and the V and J calls and clone size come from that table. The table lists fewer than 400,000 clones, 85% of them singletons. This record comes from a study of blood T cell repertoires in COVID-19. Across the study: The cDNA or gDNA used as material had been derived from T cells, B-cell-depleted T cells, or PBMCs.

CDR3 length: 15 amino acids. CDR1 and CDR2 (germline): SGHRS, YFSETQ. V was shortened by 0 bases and J by 2 bases, with 11 bases between the two germline ends. Sequencing used peripheral blood. This receptor was identified in a woman under 30 with acute or convalescent COVID-19. The chain is built from TRBV5-1 and TRBJ2-5; D ambiguous. CDR3 in amino acids: CASSLVVSSQETQYF. The CDR3 nucleotides read TGCGCCAGCAGCTTGGTAGTTAGCAGTCAAGAGACCCAGTACTTC.